These T cell receptor beta chains were read from a single sample in a study of CD8 T cell repertoires and HIV-1 epitope variants. Assay: immunoSEQ multiplex PCR; the TCRdb copy retains only in-frame clones and omits some. The sample includes some 100,000 clones, roughly 77% of them seen just once. The sample comprised uncultured baseline CD8+ T cells from peripheral blood mononuclear cells (PBMCs). The receptors here all came from a male donor with HIV. CDR3s include the opening cysteine and the closing phenylalanine or tryptophan. Fields, in order: CDR3 length, J gene, D gene, clone size, V gene, CDR3 DNA, CDR3 protein. D genes are given only for firm matches. Size is stated for part of the rows, as once, few or many counts, or as a class when the clone is expanded.

12,TRBJ2-5,TRBD2,NA,TRBV2,TGTGCCAGCAGCACGGGGGGGGAGACCCAGTACTTC,CASSTGGETQYF
12,TRBJ1-4,NA,few,TRBV19,TGTGCCAGCTCCCTTGTCCGGGAAAAACTGTTTTTT,CASSLVREKLFF
15,TRBJ2-1,TRBD2,few,TRBV28,TGTGCCAGCAGTTTATCGGGGGGAACCTACAATGAGCAGTTCTTC,CASSLSGGTYNEQFF
16,TRBJ1-4,TRBD1,NA,TRBV28,TGTGCCAGCAGCCCGGGACAGGGGGACCCTAATGAAAAACTGTTTTTT,CASSPGQGDPNEKLFF
14,TRBJ1-1,NA,NA,TRBV6-6,TGTGCCAGCAGCCTAACATCAATGAACACTGAAGCTTTCTTT,CASSLTSMNTEAFF
16,TRBJ1-3,NA,many,TRBV7-2,TGTGCCAGCAGCCCCCCCTCGGCCGGGACAGGAAACACCATATATTTT,CASSPPSAGTGNTIYF
13,TRBJ2-5,TRBD1,NA,TRBV4-3,TGCGCCAGCAGCACCCGACAGGGTGAGACCCAGTACTTC,CASSTRQGETQYF
12,TRBJ2-3,NA,NA,TRBV5-1,TGCGCCAGCAGTGAGGTTCGTAGTACGCAGTATTTT,CASSEVRSTQYF
14,TRBJ2-5,TRBD1,NA,TRBV6-5,TGTGCCAGCAGGGCACAGGGGTACCAAGAGACCCAGTACTTC,CASRAQGYQETQYF
15,TRBJ2-3,NA,NA,TRBV27,TGTGCCAGCAGTGCGGTAGGGGGGAGCACAGATACGCAGTATTTT,CASSAVGGSTDTQYF
16,TRBJ2-1,NA,NA,TRBV18,TGTGCCAGCTCACCCTACCGCCCGACCCCCCAAGATGAGCAGTTCTTC,CASSPYRPTPQDEQFF
17,TRBJ1-5,TRBD1,NA,TRBV28,TGTGCCAGCAGTTTCGACAGGGGGGCTAATAGCAATCAGCCCCAGCATTTT,CASSFDRGANSNQPQHF
15,TRBJ1-5,TRBD1,NA,TRBV2,TGTGCCAGCAGTCCGACAGGGGGCGGCAATCAGCCCCAGCATTTT,CASSPTGGGNQPQHF
17,TRBJ2-1,TRBD2,NA,TRBV7-2,TGTGCCAGCTCCCTGACTAGCGGGAGGGCCTGGGGCAATGAGCAGTTCTTC,CASSLTSGRAWGNEQFF
16,TRBJ2-7,TRBD1,NA,TRBV5-1,TGCGCCAGCAGCGTAGGACAGGGGATCAGCTACGACGAGCAGTACTTC,CASSVGQGISYDEQYF
14,TRBJ2-1,NA,NA,TRBV28,TGTGCTACTCAGCGAGGGTCCAGATACAATGAGCAGTTCTTC,CATQRGSRYNEQFF
15,TRBJ2-7,NA,few,TRBV9,TGTGCCAGCAGCGTAGACAGAGCCGAATCCTACGAGCAGTACTTC,CASSVDRAESYEQYF
14,TRBJ2-5,NA,NA,TRBV5-6,TGTGCCAGCAGCCAGATAGGTGTAAGGGAGACCCAGTACTTC,CASSQIGVRETQYF
13,TRBJ2-7,NA,NA,TRBV6-1,TGTGCCAGTAACCGGGACCCAGGGAGCGAGCAGTACTTC,CASNRDPGSEQYF
15,TRBJ1-5,NA,NA,TRBV19,TGTGCCAGTAGTATAGAGGGCAGGGGTAATCAGCCCCAGCATTTT,CASSIEGRGNQPQHF
14,TRBJ1-4,NA,few,TRBV7-6,TGTGCCAGCAGCTTTAGTGAGACTAATGAAAAACTGTTTTTT,CASSFSETNEKLFF
12,TRBJ1-1,NA,few,TRBV5-6,TGTGCCAGCAGCTTAGTACAGACTGAAGCTTTCTTT,CASSLVQTEAFF
20,TRBJ2-2,TRBD2,once,TRBV27,TGTGCCAGCAGTCGGACCGGGACTAGCGGGTTTTCAGGTCGGACCGGGGAGCTGTTTTTT,CASSRTGTSGFSGRTGELFF
14,TRBJ1-2,NA,NA,TRBV30,TGTGCCTGGAGTCCTGGGACCCTGGGGGGAGGCTACACCTTC,CAWSPGTLGGGYTF
19,TRBJ2-5,TRBD2,NA,TRBV18,TGTGCCAGCTCACCTAGGTTGGCGTCTAGCGGGAAAGTTAGAGAGACCCAGTACTTC,CASSPRLASSGKVRETQYF
14,TRBJ2-5,NA,NA,TRBV28,TGTGCCAGCAGTTTTCCAAGGGTAACGGAGACCCAGTACTTC,CASSFPRVTETQYF
16,TRBJ2-7,NA,NA,TRBV7-6,TGTGCCAGCAGCACCCCCAGGGGGGACAATTTGGGCGAGCAGTACTTC,CASSTPRGDNLGEQYF
14,TRBJ2-2,NA,few,TRBV5-1,TGCGCCAGCTACGGACAATCGAACACCGGGGAGCTGTTTTTT,CASYGQSNTGELFF
14,TRBJ1-2,NA,NA,TRBV4-3,TGCGCCAGCAGCCAAGATTTCGCGGTTAATGGCTACACCTTC,CASSQDFAVNGYTF
13,TRBJ1-1,NA,NA,TRBV7-9,TGTGCCAGCAGCCCCTTCGGGAACACTGAAGCTTTCTTT,CASSPFGNTEAFF
20,TRBJ2-6,TRBD1,NA,TRBV5-1,TGCGCCAGCAGCCCGATTCCCTCAACAGGGGGCATGTCTGGGGCCAACGTCCTGACTTTC,CASSPIPSTGGMSGANVLTF